This T cell receptor (beta chain) was identified during a study of T-cell memory formation after mild COVID-19. Study findings and constraints: A subset of responding clones appeared in pre-infection memory, suggesting cross-reactive memory joined. Among clones contracting day 15 to 85, CD4/CD8 was balanced, whereas later expanders leaned CD4+.

This clonotype was seen more than once but under ten times. Its antigen is unidentified. TCRdb re-called the 5' RACE reads through MiXCR, storing one row per CDR3 protein. The profile covers around 320,000 distinct CDR3 sequences, with 14% appearing a single time and about 21% taken by the ten largest. The V and J ends lost 6 bases and 7 bases, in that order; junction bases with no gene match: 11. The germline V gene has CDR1 MDHEN and CDR2 SYDVKM. The CDR3 consists of 15 residues. V and J are TRBV28 and TRBJ2-2, with 7 bases that match TRBD1. Input material: PBMCs or a T cell subset sorted from them (not recorded which). The receptor was derived from a man aged 18 to 29 who had mild COVID-19 (a few samples of this study predate the infection). Cell type and time point are not known. CDR3 region: CASSYDRVGSGELFF. The CDR3 DNA is TGTGCCAGCAGCTACGACAGGGTTGGGAGCGGGGAGCTGTTTTTT.